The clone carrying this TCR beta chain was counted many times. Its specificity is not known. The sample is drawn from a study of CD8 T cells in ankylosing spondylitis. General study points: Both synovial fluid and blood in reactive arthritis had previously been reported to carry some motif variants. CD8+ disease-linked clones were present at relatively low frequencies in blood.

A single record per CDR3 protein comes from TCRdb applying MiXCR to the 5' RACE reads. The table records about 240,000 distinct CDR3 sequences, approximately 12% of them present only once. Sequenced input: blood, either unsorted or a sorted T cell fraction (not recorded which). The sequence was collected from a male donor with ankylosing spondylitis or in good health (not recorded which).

The CDR3 region has the DNA TGTGCCAGCGGAACCGAACAGGGTTACAGTTTTGATGTAGACGAGCAGTACTTC. Its protein is CASGTEQGYSFDVDEQYF. J is TRBJ2-7 and V is TRBV27, with D possibly matching TRBD1 (6 bases). Germline CDR1 and CDR2: MNHEY and SMNVEV (reference sequence). This CDR3 is built from 18 residues. V was shortened by 8 bases and J by 5 bases, with 31 bases between the two germline ends.